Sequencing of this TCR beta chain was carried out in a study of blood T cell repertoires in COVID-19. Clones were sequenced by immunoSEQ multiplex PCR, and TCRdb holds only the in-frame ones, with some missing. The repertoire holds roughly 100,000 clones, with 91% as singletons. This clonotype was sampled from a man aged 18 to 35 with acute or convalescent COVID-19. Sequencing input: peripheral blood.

The CDR3 DNA reads as TGTGCCAGCAGGGGACTAGCGGGAGGAGGTACAGATACGCAGTATTTT. Amino acid sequence: CASRGLAGGGTDTQYF. The chain combines TRBV9 with TRBJ2-3, with 15 bases matching TRBD2. V dropped 5 bases and J dropped 3; count of bases not matched to a gene: 4. This CDR3 comprises 16 residues. CDR1 is SGDLS, CDR2 YYNGEE, per germline.